This is a list of T cell receptor beta chains from one sample in a study of blood T cell repertoires in COVID-19. Repertoires were generated with immunoSEQ multiplex PCR, while TCRdb's copy carries only in-frame clones and drops some. The repertoire has about 280,000 clones, 86% of them found once; the top ten carry around 13%. Specimen: peripheral blood. Receptor source: a woman in her sixties or seventies with COVID-19, enrolled during active disease. CDR3s include the opening cysteine and the closing phenylalanine or tryptophan. A D gene is named only where the DNA matches it firmly. Size values are once, few and many counts, or a class for expanded clones, and some rows have none.

size | J | V | D | DNA | CDR3
NA | TRBJ1-4 | TRBV27 | NA | TGTGCCAGCAGTACTGGACACTATAATGAAAAACTGTTTTTT | CASSTGHYNEKLFF
NA | TRBJ2-1 | TRBV19 | NA | TGTGCCAGTAGTGAGGCCCGGGGAGAGGGGGTAACCAATGAGCAGTTCTTC | CASSEARGEGVTNEQFF
NA | TRBJ1-2 | TRBV28 | NA | TGTGCCAGCACCGTCCGGAGGGGACTTTACTATGGCTACACCTTC | CASTVRRGLYYGYTF
NA | TRBJ2-3 | TRBV19 | TRBD1 | TGTGCCAGTAGTGCTCTCAGGGGGACCACAGATACGCAGTATTTT | CASSALRGTTDTQYF
NA | TRBJ2-7 | TRBV7-9 | NA | TGTGCCAGCAGCTTAAACTCAGGGCCCTACGAGCAGTACTTC | CASSLNSGPYEQYF
once | TRBJ1-2 | TRBV19 | NA | TGTGCCAGTAAGATTGGCAGGGGCGAAAACTATGGCTACACCTTC | CASKIGRGENYGYTF
NA | TRBJ2-5 | TRBV4-2 | NA | TGTGCCAGCTCCCGGACCGGGGGGCCTCATAACCAAGAGACCCAGTACTTC | CASSRTGGPHNQETQYF
NA | TRBJ2-5 | TRBV19 | TRBD1 | TGTGCCAGTAGGGGCCGGGACAGGGCGGTCGAGACCCAGTACTTC | CASRGRDRAVETQYF
NA | TRBJ2-3 | TRBV7-9 | TRBD2 | TGTGCCAGCAGCTTAGGGCGGGGGTACACAGATACGCAGTATTTT | CASSLGRGYTDTQYF
NA | TRBJ2-7 | TRBV6-5 | TRBD1 | TGTGCCAGCAGTTACTCTCGACAGGGGGACTACGAGCAGTACTTC | CASSYSRQGDYEQYF
few | TRBJ2-1 | TRBV5-8 | NA | TGTGCCAGCAGCCCCGGACTGGCCTCCTACAATGAGCAGTTCTTC | CASSPGLASYNEQFF
NA | TRBJ1-3 | TRBV30 | NA | TGTGCCTGGAGTCCGGGTGGAAACACCATATATTTT | CAWSPGGNTIYF
NA | TRBJ2-3 | TRBV30 | NA | TGTGCCTGGAGTGTAGGGGCCGCCCTAGATACGCAGTATTTT | CAWSVGAALDTQYF
NA | TRBJ1-5 | TRBV28 | TRBD1 | TGTGCCAGCAGTTCAGTACAGGGGAAGCCCCAGCATTTT | CASSSVQGKPQHF
NA | TRBJ2-1 | TRBV7-7 | NA | TGTGCCAGCAGCGCGGGGAGAGGCGTTCCCAATGAGCAGTTCTTC | CASSAGRGVPNEQFF
few | TRBJ1-2 | TRBV19 | NA | TGTGCCAGTAGTCCCCTGTTAGGGACTCACTATGGCTACACCTTC | CASSPLLGTHYGYTF
NA | TRBJ1-2 | TRBV5-1 | TRBD1 | TGCGCCAGCAGCGACCGACAGGGGGACTATGGCTACACCTTC | CASSDRQGDYGYTF
few | TRBJ2-5 | TRBV3-1/TRBV3-2 | NA | TGTGCCAGCAACCCCTCGGGGGAGACCCAGTACTTC | CASNPSGETQYF
NA | TRBJ1-1 | TRBV3-1/TRBV3-2 | TRBD1 | TGTGCCAGCAGCAAACACCTACAGGGGGCACAGAACACTGAAGCTTTCTTT | CASSKHLQGAQNTEAFF
NA | TRBJ1-2 | TRBV5-6 | TRBD1 | TGTGCCAGCAGATTTGGGACAGGGTTTGGCTACACCTTC | CASRFGTGFGYTF
once | TRBJ1-5 | TRBV3-1/TRBV3-2 | NA | TGTGCCAGCAGCCAAACCTCAGGGCGAAGCAATCAGCCCCAGCATTTT | CASSQTSGRSNQPQHF
NA | TRBJ1-1 | TRBV2 | TRBD1 | TGTGCCAGCTCACAGGGGGCCGGGAACACTGAAGCTTTCTTT | CASSQGAGNTEAFF
NA | TRBJ2-2 | TRBV11-2 | NA | TGTGCCAGCAGCTTACAGATTTTGAACACCGGGGAGCTGTTTTTT | CASSLQILNTGELFF
NA | TRBJ1-2 | TRBV7-9 | TRBD1 | TGTGCCAGCAGCCTCGGACAGGGCTTTTATGGCTACACCTTC | CASSLGQGFYGYTF
NA | TRBJ2-7 | TRBV10-2 | TRBD2 | TGCGCCAGCAGTGAGATGGGGGGGGTTAACTACGAGCAGTACTTC | CASSEMGGVNYEQYF
NA | TRBJ1-6 | TRBV4-1 | NA | TGCGCCAGCAGCCAAGATCAGGGGCAAAGCTCCTATAATTCACCCCTCCACTTT | CASSQDQGQSSYNSPLHF
NA | TRBJ1-2 | TRBV20-1 | NA | TGCAGTGCATGGCAGGAGGTGTACACCTTC | CSAWQEVYTF
once | TRBJ1-1 | TRBV12-5 | NA | TGTGCTAGTGGTCCAGAGGGAGTTTGGACTGAAGCTTTCTTT | CASGPEGVWTEAFF
NA | TRBJ2-7 | TRBV28 | TRBD1 | TGTGCCAGCAGTCTACCTGGGACAGTTCATTCCTACGAGCAGTACTTC | CASSLPGTVHSYEQYF
NA | TRBJ1-2 | TRBV5-6 | NA | TGTGCCAGCAGCTTGGCCCCGAGATATGGCTACACCTTC | CASSLAPRYGYTF
few | TRBJ2-1 | TRBV4-3 | NA | TGCGCCAGCAGCCAAGACAGGACAAGCTCCTACAATGAGCAGTTCTTC | CASSQDRTSSYNEQFF
NA | TRBJ2-1 | TRBV24-1 | TRBD1 | TGTGCCACCAGTGATTCACAGGGGGCTGGTTACAATGAGCAGTTCTTC | CATSDSQGAGYNEQFF
few | TRBJ2-1 | TRBV27 | TRBD1 | TGTGCCAGCAGTTTGACGGATCTGACAGGGCGGCAGTTCTTC | CASSLTDLTGRQFF
NA | TRBJ2-2 | TRBV19 | TRBD1 | TGTGCCAGTAGAACAGGGGTTACCGGGGAGCTGTTTTTT | CASRTGVTGELFF
NA | TRBJ2-1 | TRBV5-1 | NA | TGCGCCAGCAGCTTGGGGGGGCCGGGGAATGAGCAGTTCTTC | CASSLGGPGNEQFF
NA | TRBJ2-4 | TRBV6-2/TRBV6-3 | NA | TGTGCCAGCAGTTACTCGTCGGAAAACATTCAGTACTTC | CASSYSSENIQYF
NA | TRBJ2-1 | TRBV6-5 | TRBD2 | TGTGCCAGCAGTTCCATAGCGGGGCGGGACAATGAGCAGTTCTTC | CASSSIAGRDNEQFF
NA | TRBJ1-6 | TRBV28 | NA | TGTGCCAGCAGTTTATATGCAGGGGCATCACCCCTCCACTTT | CASSLYAGASPLHF
NA | TRBJ2-7 | TRBV27 | NA | TGTGCCAGCAGTCCAGGGTGGGGACTTAAACCCAACTACGAGCAGTACTTC | CASSPGWGLKPNYEQYF
NA | TRBJ1-2 | TRBV7-2 | NA | TGTGCCAGCAGCTTATCTCCCCTTTTCGACTATGGCTACACCTTC | CASSLSPLFDYGYTF
once | TRBJ2-5 | TRBV24-1 | TRBD1 | TGTGCCACCAGGGGACAGCAAGAGACCCAGTACTTC | CATRGQQETQYF
NA | TRBJ1-1 | TRBV27 | NA | TGTGCCAGCAGTAAAACAGGGAGCACTGAAGCTTTCTTT | CASSKTGSTEAFF
NA | TRBJ2-7 | TRBV6-4 | TRBD1 | TGTGCCAGCAGCGCCGGGACAGGTGCCTACGAGCAGTACTTC | CASSAGTGAYEQYF
once | TRBJ1-6 | TRBV11-2 | TRBD1 | TGTGCCAGCAGCATACAGGGGGCATCCTATAATTCACCCCTCCACTTT | CASSIQGASYNSPLHF
NA | TRBJ1-1 | TRBV7-9 | NA | TGTGCCAGCAGCCCCGGACACATAAAACTACTGAACACTGAAGCTTTCTTT | CASSPGHIKLLNTEAFF
NA | TRBJ1-1 | TRBV30 | NA | TGTGCCTGGAGTCTTACCGCGGGTGCTGAAGCTTTCTTT | CAWSLTAGAEAFF
NA | TRBJ2-7 | TRBV6-5 | TRBD2 | TGTGCCAGCACTGCGGGAGTCCCCTACGAGCAGTACTTC | CASTAGVPYEQYF
NA | TRBJ2-2 | TRBV27 | NA | TGTGCCAGCAGTTCCTTCACCGGGGAGCTGTTTTTT | CASSSFTGELFF
NA | TRBJ1-4 | TRBV7-8 | TRBD1 | TGTGCCAGCAGCTTCAACAGGGGGCCCCCCTGGGAAAAACTGTTTTTT | CASSFNRGPPWEKLFF
NA | TRBJ2-2 | TRBV21-1 | NA | TGTGCCAGCAGCAAAGTACTAGCGGGGGGAGCCGGGGAGCTGTTTTTT | CASSKVLAGGAGELFF